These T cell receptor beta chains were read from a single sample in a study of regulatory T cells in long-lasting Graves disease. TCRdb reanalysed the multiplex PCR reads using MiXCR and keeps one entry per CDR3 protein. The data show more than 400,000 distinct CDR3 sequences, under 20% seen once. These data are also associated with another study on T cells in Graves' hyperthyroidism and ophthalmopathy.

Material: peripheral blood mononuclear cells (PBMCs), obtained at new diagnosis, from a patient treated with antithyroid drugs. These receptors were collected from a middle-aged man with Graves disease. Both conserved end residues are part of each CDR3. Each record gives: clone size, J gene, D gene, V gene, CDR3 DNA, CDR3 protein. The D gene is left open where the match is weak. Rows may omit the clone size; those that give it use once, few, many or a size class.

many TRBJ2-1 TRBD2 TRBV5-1 TGCGCCAGCAGCTACACTAGCGGCTCCTACAATGAGCAGTTCTTC CASSYTSGSYNEQFF
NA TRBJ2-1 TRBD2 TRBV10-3 TGTGCCATCAGTTCCTGGGGACTAGCGGGAGTAGGGTCCTACAATGAGCAGTTCTTC CAISSWGLAGVGSYNEQFF
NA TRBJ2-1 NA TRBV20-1 TGCAGTGCTGCTCGGGACTCTTGGGTCGGTGAGCAGTTCTTC CSAARDSWVGEQFF
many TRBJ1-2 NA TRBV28 TGTGCCAGCAGTTTATGTTTAGGGGGTGGAACTTGTGGCTACACCTTC CASSLCLGGGTCGYTF
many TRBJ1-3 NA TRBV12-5 TGTGCTAGTGGCGGATTTGGAAACACCATATATTTT CASGGFGNTIYF
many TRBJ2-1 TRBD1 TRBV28 TGTGCCAGCAGTTTAACGGGGACAGGGCTCAGCGAGCAGTTCTTC CASSLTGTGLSEQFF
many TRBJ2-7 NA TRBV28 TGTGCCAGCAGTTTACGCAGGGTAATTGGGGAGCAGTACTTC CASSLRRVIGEQYF
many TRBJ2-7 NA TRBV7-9 TGTGCCAGCAGCCACGACACCCCCCCATACGAGCAGTACTTC CASSHDTPPYEQYF
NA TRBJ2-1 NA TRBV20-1 TGCAGTGCTCCAAAGGACGGGGACGAGCAGTTCTTC CSAPKDGDEQFF
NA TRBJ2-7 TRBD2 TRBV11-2 TGTGCCAGCGGACTAGCCCCCTACGAGCAGTACTTC CASGLAPYEQYF
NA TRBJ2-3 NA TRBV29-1 TGCAGCGTTGAATACGGGAGTACAGATACGCAGTATTTT CSVEYGSTDTQYF
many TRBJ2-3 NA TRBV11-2 TGTGCCAGCAGCCTCCTAAACTACCCCGGTAACACAGATACGCAGTATTTT CASSLLNYPGNTDTQYF
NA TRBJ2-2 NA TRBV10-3 TGTGCCACTCGATACGGGCCCGGGGCCGGGGAGCTGTTTTTT CATRYGPGAGELFF
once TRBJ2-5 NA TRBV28 TGTGCCAGCAGTTTAGTGCCAGGGGAGACCCAGTACTTC CASSLVPGETQYF
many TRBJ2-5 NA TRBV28 TGTGCCAGCAGTCCTCGGGGGTTTGAAGAGACCCAGTACTTC CASSPRGFEETQYF
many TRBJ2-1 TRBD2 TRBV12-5 TGTGCTAGTGGTCCGGCTCTGGGACTAGCGGGAGGGTTAAATGAGCAGTTCTTC CASGPALGLAGGLNEQFF
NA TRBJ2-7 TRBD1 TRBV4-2 TGTGCCAGCAGCTCGTTACAGGGGGCACCCTACGAGCAGTACTTC CASSSLQGAPYEQYF
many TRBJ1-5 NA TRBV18 TGTGCCAGCTCCAAGAGGGCGGACCTAAGCAATCAGCCCCAGCATTTT CASSKRADLSNQPQHF
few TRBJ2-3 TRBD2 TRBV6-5 TGTGCCAGCAGTTACTCCCTAGCGGGAGGGCCAGGAGATACGCAGTATTTT CASSYSLAGGPGDTQYF
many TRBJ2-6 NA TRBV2 TGTGCCAGCAGTAAGGTCTCAACCGCTGGGGCCAACGTCCTGACTTTC CASSKVSTAGANVLTF
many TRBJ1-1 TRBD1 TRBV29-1 TGCAGCGTTGGGAGAGACAGGGAGGGCACTGAAGCTTTCTTT CSVGRDREGTEAFF
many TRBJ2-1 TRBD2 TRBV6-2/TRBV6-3 TGTGCCAGCGCGACTAGCGACCGTGCTGAGCAGTTCTTC CASATSDRAEQFF